This entry features one T cell receptor (beta chain) sequence. The data are from a study of blood T cell repertoires in COVID-19. Across the study: PBMCs, B-cell-depleted T cells, or T cells were the source of the cDNA or gDNA that made up the material.

V was cut by 6 bases and J by 0 bases, with 6 bases left in between. Germline-derived CDR1 and CDR2 are MGHRA and YSYEKL. The CDR3 is 13 residues long. As processed by the authors: Using reference gene primer amplification, nucleated cell counts were estimated. Method: immunoSEQ multiplex PCR; TCRdb's copy keeps in-frame clones and lacks some. V and J calls and clone size are those listed in that table; D and trimming were worked out from the DNA. The data show more than 300,000 clones, about 83% seen once. V and J are TRBV4-1 and TRBJ2-1; a weak D match, TRBD2 (5 bases). Sequencing was performed on peripheral blood. This clonotype originated in a woman between 45 and 65 years old with acute or convalescent COVID-19. The CDR3, as DNA: TGCGCCAGCAGTGGGAGCTCCTACAATGAGCAGTTCTTC. Translated, it gives CASSGSSYNEQFF.